A selection of T cell receptor beta chains follows, all from one sample in a study of cytomegalovirus exposure and HLA in healthy donors. Only in-frame clones appear in the TCRdb table, and some are missing; sequencing was by immunoSEQ multiplex PCR. The sample gives around 200,000 clones, around 75% of which show up once; about 2.9% is in the top ten. Sequences were obtained from PBMCs. These receptor sequences come from a male donor in good health and CMV-seronegative. The CDR3 runs from the conserved cysteine through the conserved F or W. Fields, in order: V gene, clone size, J gene, D gene, CDR3 DNA, CDR3 protein. A D gene is named only where the DNA matches it firmly. Clone sizes are given selectively: once, few, many, or a class where the clone is expanded.

>TRBV10-2|once|TRBJ1-1|-
TGCGCCAGCAGTGTATACAGGAACACTGAAGCTTTCTTT
CASSVYRNTEAFF
>TRBV2|-|TRBJ2-5|-
TGTGCCAGCAGTGGACTAACTAGGGAGACCCAGTACTTC
CASSGLTRETQYF
>TRBV7-9|-|TRBJ2-1|-
TGTGCCAGCACCCAGCCGGGGTGGGGCAATGAGCAGTTCTTC
CASTQPGWGNEQFF
>TRBV10-3|-|TRBJ2-5|TRBD1
TGTGCCATCAGTGGGGGACCACAGGGGGCTGTAGAGACCCAGTACTTC
CAISGGPQGAVETQYF
>TRBV9|-|TRBJ2-2|-
TGTGCCAGCAGCCCATCCGGGGGGCGCACCGGGGAGCTGTTTTTT
CASSPSGGRTGELFF
>TRBV7-2|-|TRBJ1-5|TRBD1
TGTGCCAGCAGCTTAGGCAGGGGGGATCAGCCCCAGCATTTT
CASSLGRGDQPQHF
>TRBV30|-|TRBJ1-1|-
TGTGCCTGGAGAGGACAACTGAACACTGAAGCTTTCTTT
CAWRGQLNTEAFF
>TRBV29-1|-|TRBJ2-5|TRBD2
TGCAGCGTTGGGACTAGCGGTCCAGAGACCCAGTACTTC
CSVGTSGPETQYF
>TRBV4-2|-|TRBJ1-1|-
TGTGCCAGCAGCCAAGATGGGAGACTGAACACTGAAGCTTTCTTT
CASSQDGRLNTEAFF
>TRBV28|-|TRBJ1-1|-
TGTGCCAGCAGTTCCACAGGGCATGGGCCTGAAGCTTTCTTT
CASSSTGHGPEAFF
>TRBV7-9|-|TRBJ1-1|-
TGTGCCAGCAGCCCCTTCCCTAGAGATGAAGCTTTCTTT
CASSPFPRDEAFF
>TRBV5-1|few|TRBJ1-5|-
TGCGCCAGCAGCTCCGGACAGACGAATCAGCCCCAGCATTTT
CASSSGQTNQPQHF